Listed here are 8 T cell receptor beta chains from one sample, sequenced in a study of PD-L1 blockade in urothelial cancer. The time point: peripheral blood 6 weeks after treatment start. Libraries were prepared by immunoSEQ multiplex PCR; TCRdb keeps only in-frame clonotypes and omits some of them. The sample lists 42,000 or so clones; roughly 86% were seen once. Material: PBMCs, obtained around atezolizumab (anti-PD-L1) treatment. These TCRs come from a man aged 55 to 70 with urothelial cancer.

The chain carries TRBV25-1 and TRBJ1-3; no clear D. Germline CDR1 MGHDK, CDR2 SYGVNS. Trimming took 7 bases from V and 3 from J, leaving 10 bases between them. This CDR3 is built from 13 residues. CDR3: CASTGVVGNTIYF. CDR3 nucleotides: TGTGCCAGCACCGGGGTAGTTGGAAACACCATATATTTT. Variable domain in full (rest from reference TRBV25-1 and TRBJ1-3): EADIYQTPRYLVIGTGKKITLECSQTMGHDKMYWYQQDPGMELHLIHYSYGVNSTEKGDLSSESTVSRIRTEHFPLTLESARPSHTSQYLCASTGVVGNTIYFGEGSWLTVV.

This chain joins TRBV2 and TRBJ1-1; perhaps TRBD1 as D (6 bases). Trimming cost V 3 bases and J 1 base, with 9 bases left between them. The CDR3 covers 14 residues. In germline, CDR1 is SNHLY, CDR2 FYNNEI. CDR3 sequence (DNA): TGTGCCAGCAGTGATGGCAGGGGGAACACTGAAGCTTTCTTT. Amino acid sequence: CASSDGRGNTEAFF.

The genes are TRBV5-5 and TRBJ2-1, with D perhaps matching TRBD1 (6 bases). In germline, CDR1 is SGHKS, CDR2 YYEKEE (reference sequence). The ends were cut back, 5 bases at V and 9 bases at J, with 18 bases in the middle. The CDR3 consists of 14 residues. CDR3 in DNA: TGTGCCAGCAGTCGTACACCAGGGGTTGCTGAGCAGTTCTTC. This encodes CASSRTPGVAEQFF.

The J gene is TRBJ1-6, the V gene TRBV6-5; no reliable D call. In germline, CDR1 is MNHEY, CDR2 SVGAGI. The V and J ends lost 0 bases and 5 bases respectively, with 11 bases between them. The CDR3 totals 16 residues. The CDR3, as DNA: TGTGCCAGCAGTTACTCTATCTCCGGGAATAATTCACCCCTCCACTTT. As protein: CASSYSISGNNSPLHF.

For the CDR3, the DNA is TGTGCCAGCACCCCACCGGGGAGCTCTGGAAACACCATATATTTT. Protein sequence: CASTPPGSSGNTIYF. The gene calls are TRBV28 and TRBJ1-3; D is unresolved. Germline CDR1 is MDHEN and CDR2 is SYDVKM. V lost 7 bases and J 0 bases, leaving 13 bases between the germline ends. There are 15 residues in the CDR3.

This chain connects TRBV19 to TRBJ2-1; 8 nucleotides line up with TRBD2. The germline gives CDR1 LNHDA, CDR2 SQIVND (reference sequence). The CDR3 contains 12 residues. V was pared by 8 bases and J by 9 bases, with 6 bases of the junction left unmatched. Written as DNA, the CDR3 is TGTGCCAGTTCTCGGGGGGGTGGTGAGCAGTTCTTC. Translated: CASSRGGGEQFF.

The sample holds a few counts of this clone. The V and J genes are TRBV28 and TRBJ1-4; TRBD1 is a possible D gene (5 bases). The V gene lost 6 bases and the J gene lost 0 bases, with 17 bases spanning the gap. The CDR3 totals 17 residues. The germline V gene encodes CDR1 MDHEN and CDR2 SYDVKM. The CDR3 sequence is CASSLPLGASTNEKLFF. The CDR3 DNA reads TGTGCCAGCAGCCTCCCGCTAGGGGCCTCAACTAATGAAAAACTGTTTTTT.

The V gene is TRBV30, the J gene TRBJ2-3; TRBD2 agrees at 13 bases. This CDR3 contains 14 residues. Germline V gene data show CDR1 as GTSNPN and CDR2 as SVGIG (reference sequence). The J segment lost 1 base and the V segment lost 5 bases, leaving 0 bases of the junction unmatched. Here the CDR3 reads CAWGLAGGTDTQYF. The CDR3 DNA is TGTGCCTGGGGACTAGCGGGGGGCACAGATACGCAGTATTTT.